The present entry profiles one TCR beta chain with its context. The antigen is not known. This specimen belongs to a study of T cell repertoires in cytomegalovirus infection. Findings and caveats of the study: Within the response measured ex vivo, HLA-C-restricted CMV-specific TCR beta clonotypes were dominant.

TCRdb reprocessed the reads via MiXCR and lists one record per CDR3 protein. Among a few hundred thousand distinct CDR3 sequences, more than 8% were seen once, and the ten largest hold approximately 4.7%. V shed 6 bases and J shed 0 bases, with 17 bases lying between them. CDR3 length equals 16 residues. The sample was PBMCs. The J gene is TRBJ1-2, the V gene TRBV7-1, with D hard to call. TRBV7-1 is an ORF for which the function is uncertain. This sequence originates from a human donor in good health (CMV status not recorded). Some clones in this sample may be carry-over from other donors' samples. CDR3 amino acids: CASSSPLGKANYGYTF. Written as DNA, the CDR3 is TGTGCCAGCAGTTCTCCGCTGGGGAAAGCTAACTATGGCTACACCTTC.